This TCR beta chain was profiled in a study of blood T cell repertoires in COVID-19. Study information: Whether acute or convalescent, the COVID-19 samples came from the United States, Italy and Spain. T cells, B-cell-depleted T cells, or PBMCs supplied cDNA or gDNA.

CDR3 length equals 16 residues. Germline CDR1 LGHNA, CDR2 YSLEER. V lost 1 base and J lost 7; bases outside the gene matches: 8. Only in-frame clones appear in the TCRdb table, and some are missing; sequencing was by immunoSEQ multiplex PCR. The sample has around 200,000 clones, 85% to 90% seen once. The sequenced sample consisted of peripheral blood. V is TRBV4-3 and J is TRBJ2-1; 9 positions agree with TRBD2. This TCR was recovered from a man between 40 and 49 years old with active or convalescent COVID-19. CDR3 sequence reads: CASSQVKGLARNEQFF. CDR3 nucleotides: TGCGCCAGCAGCCAAGTCAAAGGACTAGCGAGAAATGAGCAGTTCTTC.